Presented here are 2 T cell receptor beta chains from one specimen sequenced in a study of Ad26.COV2.S vaccination and SARS-CoV-2 variants. Profiling relied on immunoSEQ multiplex PCR, and the TCRdb table lists in-frame clones only, not all of them. Of approximately 420,000 clones in the sample, approximately 88% were seen once. Regarding treatment: roughly 18 received Ad26.COV2.S at low or high dose, single or two shots; about 5 received placebo; per-sample allocation not given. Day 63 after the first vaccine or placebo injection was the time point for sampling. Sample: peripheral blood, taken in a trial of Ad26.COV2.S vaccine versus placebo. The origin of the receptors is a person aged 18-65 years who received the Ad26.COV2.S COVID-19 vaccine or a placebo.

As regards this clone: Other DNA sequences in this specimen translate into the identical CDR3. The chain joins TRBV9 to TRBJ2-3, with D uncertain. Deletions cut 2 bases from V and 1 base from J, with 5 bases between. Germline-derived CDR1 and CDR2 are SGDLS and YYNGEE. There are 13 residues in the CDR3. The CDR3 sequence is CASSVGGTDTQYF. CDR3 nucleotides: TGTGCCAGCAGCGTTGGAGGCACAGATACGCAGTATTTT. Full variable domain (rest looked up from reference TRBV9 and TRBJ2-3): DSGVTQTPKHLITATGQRVTLRCSPRSGDLSVYWYQQSLDQGLQFLIQYYNGEERAKGNILERFSAQQFPDLHSELNLSSLELGDSALYFCASSVGGTDTQYFGPGTRLTVL.

V and J are TRBV5-1 and TRBJ2-7, with 7 bases that match TRBD1. Germline V CDR1 and CDR2: SGHRS, YFSETQ. The CDR3 consists of 14 residues. J was trimmed by 5 bases and V by 3 bases; bases with no gene match: 8. For the CDR3, the DNA is TGCGCCAGCAGCTCGGGCGCAGGGGGAGACGAGCAGTACTTC. This gives the protein CASSSGAGGDEQYF.